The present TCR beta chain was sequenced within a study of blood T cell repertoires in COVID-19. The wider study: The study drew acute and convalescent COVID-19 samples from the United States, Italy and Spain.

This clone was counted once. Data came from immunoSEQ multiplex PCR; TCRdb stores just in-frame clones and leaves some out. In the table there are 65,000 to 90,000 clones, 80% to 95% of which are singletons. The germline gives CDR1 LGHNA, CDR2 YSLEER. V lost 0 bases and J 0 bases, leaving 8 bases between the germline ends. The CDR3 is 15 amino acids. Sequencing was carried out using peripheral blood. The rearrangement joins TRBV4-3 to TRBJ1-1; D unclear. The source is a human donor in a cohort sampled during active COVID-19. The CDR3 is CASSQDADMNTEAFF. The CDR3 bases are TGCGCCAGCAGCCAAGATGCAGATATGAACACTGAAGCTTTCTTT.